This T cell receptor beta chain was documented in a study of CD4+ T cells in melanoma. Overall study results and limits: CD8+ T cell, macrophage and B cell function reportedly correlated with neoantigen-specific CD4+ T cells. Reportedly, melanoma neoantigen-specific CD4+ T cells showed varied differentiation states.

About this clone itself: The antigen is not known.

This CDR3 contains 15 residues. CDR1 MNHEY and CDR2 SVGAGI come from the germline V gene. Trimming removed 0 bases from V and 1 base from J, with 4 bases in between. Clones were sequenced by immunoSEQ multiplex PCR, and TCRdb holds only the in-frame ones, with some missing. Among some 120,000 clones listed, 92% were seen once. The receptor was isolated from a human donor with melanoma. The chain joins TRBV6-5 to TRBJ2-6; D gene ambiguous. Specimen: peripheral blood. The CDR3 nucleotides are TGTGCCAGCAGTTACTCATTTTCTGGGGCCAACGTCCTGACTTTC. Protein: CASSYSFSGANVLTF.